These 8 T cell receptor beta chains were all obtained from the same sample, sequenced in a study of blood T cell repertoires in COVID-19. Assay: immunoSEQ multiplex PCR; the TCRdb copy retains only in-frame clones and omits some. The table records 200,000 or so clones, approximately 91% of them present only once. Sequenced input: peripheral blood. Receptors were obtained from a man between 65 and 85 years old with active or convalescent COVID-19.

This rearrangement joins TRBV5-1 to TRBJ2-3; 8 positions agree with TRBD2. There are 16 residues in the CDR3. Germline V gives CDR1 SGHRS, CDR2 YFSETQ. The V gene end was trimmed by 4 bases and the J gene end by 2 bases; junction bases not matched to a gene: 9. CDR3 sequence reads: CASSPGRARDTDTQYF. CDR3 DNA: TGCGCCAGCAGCCCCGGGAGGGCGCGGGACACAGATACGCAGTATTTT.

V is TRBV28 and J is TRBJ2-3; 7 bases are a match to TRBD1. V lost 5 bases and J lost 3; bases outside the gene matches: 5. Germline V CDR1 and CDR2: MDHEN, SYDVKM. The CDR3 consists of 14 residues. CDR3 in DNA: TGTGCCAGCAGTCACATGGACAGGACAGATACGCAGTATTTT. Protein sequence: CASSHMDRTDTQYF. Drawing the rest from reference TRBV28 and TRBJ2-3, the complete variable domain is DVKVTQSSRYLVKRTGEKVFLECVQDMDHENMFWYRQDPGLGLRLIYFSYDVKMKEKGDIPEGYSVSREKKERFSLILESASTNQTSMYLCASSHMDRTDTQYFGPGTRLTVL.

V gene TRBV6-6 combines with J gene TRBJ2-1, with D perhaps TRBD1 (5 bases). Germline CDR1 is MNHNY and CDR2 is SVGAGI (reference sequence). The CDR3 loop spans 12 amino acids. Trimming stripped 3 bases from V and 9 bases from J, with 9 bases between. In DNA form, the CDR3 reads TGTGCCAGCAGTTATCAGGACACTGAGCAGTTCTTC. This sequence encodes CASSYQDTEQFF.

This clone appeared a few times. The rearrangement uses TRBV7-9 and TRBJ1-5; maybe TRBD1 (6 bases). The germline CDR1 and CDR2 sequences are SEHNR and FQNEAQ (reference sequence). V was cut by 4 bases and J by 3 bases, with 10 bases left in between. This CDR3 comprises 14 residues. This chain's CDR3 is CASSSRDNNQPQHF. The DNA for the CDR3 is TGTGCCAGCAGCTCCCGGGACAACAATCAGCCCCAGCATTTT.

This sequence joins TRBV19 and TRBJ1-5; D possibly corresponds to TRBD1 (5 bases). V lost 1 base to trimming and J lost 2 bases, with 12 bases between them. Germline V gives CDR1 LNHDA, CDR2 SQIVND (reference sequence). This CDR3 comprises 16 residues. CDR3 nucleotide sequence: TGTGCCAGTAGTATAGCGTCAGGGTCCCGCAATCAGCCCCAGCATTTT. It is translated as CASSIASGSRNQPQHF.

The rearrangement joins TRBV2 to TRBJ2-5, with D possibly TRBD1 on 5 matching bases. Germline assignment: CDR1 SNHLY and CDR2 FYNNEI. Trimming removed 3 bases at V and 5 bases at J, with 13 bases between. There are 14 residues in the CDR3. This CDR3 reads CASSESRVAETQYF. Here the CDR3 DNA reads TGTGCCAGCAGTGAGTCCAGGGTGGCGGAGACCCAGTACTTC.

The J gene is TRBJ2-2, the V gene TRBV5-1; 9 bases align to TRBD2. The CDR3 is 16 amino acids. Germline-derived CDR1 and CDR2 are SGHRS and YFSETQ. The J segment lost 0 bases and the V segment lost 3 bases, leaving 3 bases of the junction unmatched. The CDR3 sequence: CASSSGLAANTGELFF. In DNA form, the CDR3 reads TGCGCCAGCAGCTCGGGACTAGCAGCGAACACCGGGGAGCTGTTTTTT.

In its sample, this clone was seen once. The J gene is TRBJ2-7, the V gene TRBV3-1 (or the pseudogene TRBV3-2); D might be TRBD2 (5 bases). The germline CDR1 and CDR2 sequences are LGHDT and YNNKEL (reference sequence). V was pared by 5 bases and J by 10 bases, with 18 bases between. There are 13 residues in the CDR3. Here the CDR3 reads CASSSSTGYGQYF. The CDR3 region has the DNA TGTGCCAGCAGCTCATCGACGGGGTATGGCCAGTACTTC.